The 18 T cell receptor beta chains given below trace back to one sample, sequenced in a study of T cell repertoires in cytomegalovirus infection. Their antigens are not known. TCRdb used MiXCR to reprocess the reads, holding one entry per CDR3 protein. The sample contains fewer than 950,000 distinct CDR3 sequences, approximately 32% of which appear only once. The source material was cultured CD8+ T cells from PBMCs, sampled from culture after CMV antigen stimulation. These TCRs come from a human donor in good health (CMV status not recorded). Some clones in this sample may be carry-over from other donors' samples.

This clonotype appeared a few times. The gene calls are TRBV7-6 and TRBJ2-2, with 11 bases lining up with TRBD2. This CDR3 region has 18 residues. With V trimmed by 2 bases and J by 3 bases, 8 bases remained unmatched. Germline loops: CDR1 SGHVS, CDR2 FNYEAQ. The CDR3 nucleotides are TGTGCCAGCAGCTTAAGTACTAGCGGGGGATCGGACACCGGGGAGCTGTTTTTT. This gives the protein CASSLSTSGGSDTGELFF. Combining the CDR3 with reference TRBV7-6 and TRBJ2-2 gives the whole variable domain GAGVSQSPRYKVTKRGQDVALRCDPISGHVSLYWYRQALGQGPEFLTYFNYEAQQDKSGLPNDRFSAERPEGSISTLTIQRTEQRDSAMYRCASSLSTSGGSDTGELFFGEGSRLTVL.

The rearrangement uses TRBV27 and TRBJ1-1; the D is unclear. This CDR3 is built from 14 residues. CDR1 and CDR2 (germline): MNHEY, SMNVEV (reference sequence). Trimming shortened V by 0 bases and J by 1 base, and 6 bases separated the two germline ends. The CDR3 bases are TGTGCCAGCAGTTTATCCCAGGAGAACACTGAAGCTTTCTTT. Protein: CASSLSQENTEAFF.

This chain uses TRBV27 with TRBJ2-2; D might be TRBD1 (5 bases). The germline V gene has CDR1 MNHEY and CDR2 SMNVEV (reference sequence). The germline V and J ends were trimmed by 6 bases and 0 bases, with 14 bases remaining between them. The CDR3 extends over 16 amino acids. This CDR3 reads CASRSDSHANTGELFF. The CDR3 bases are TGTGCCAGCAGGAGTGACAGTCACGCGAACACCGGGGAGCTGTTTTTT.

The chain links TRBV9 to TRBJ2-1, with 8 bases identical to TRBD2. Germline loops: CDR1 SGDLS, CDR2 YYNGEE. V lost 0 bases to trimming and J lost 7 bases; unmatched junction nucleotides: 6. There are 15 residues in the CDR3. The CDR3 spells CASSVGGASGNEQFF. In nucleotides, the CDR3 is TGTGCCAGCAGCGTAGGGGGGGCTAGCGGGAATGAGCAGTTCTTC.

The sample holds a few counts of this clonotype. This chain links TRBV7-6 with TRBJ1-2; tentatively, D is TRBD1 (5 bases). Per the germline V gene, CDR1 is SGHVS and CDR2 is FNYEAQ. The V end was cut by 4 bases, the J end by 4 bases, with 13 bases between. This CDR3 comprises 14 residues. CDR3 nucleotide sequence: TGTGCCAGCAGCTCGACAGCTACGGGCTATGGCTACACCTTC. Translating gives CASSSTATGYGYTF.

With respect to this clonotype: A much larger clone is a single base away; this may be a read error. V gene TRBV7-2 combines with J gene TRBJ1-5; TRBD1 matches 8 bases. From germline, CDR1 is SGHTA and CDR2 FQGNSA. The CDR3 consists of 15 residues. This chain's CDR3 is CVSSLETGGNQPQHF. DNA of the CDR3: TGTGTCAGCAGCTTAGAGACAGGGGGCAATCAGCCCCAGCATTTT.

This clonotype was found a few times. The rearrangement joins TRBV27 to TRBJ1-5, with 9 nucleotides matching TRBD1. Trimming at V came to 4 bases and at J to 6 bases, leaving 4 bases not matched to a gene. Germline V gene data show CDR1 as MNHEY and CDR2 as SMNVEV (reference sequence). The CDR3 is 14 residues long. DNA of the CDR3: TGTGCCAGCAGTTCTTGGACAGGGGCTCAGCCCCAGCATTTT. This codes for CASSSWTGAQPQHF.

About this clonotype itself: The germline gene is not matched at one end of the junction; a read error may be the cause. The V call is TRBV7-6, the J call TRBJ2-5; 9 nucleotides agree with TRBD1. The CDR3 runs 16 residues. Germline loops: CDR1 SGHVS, CDR2 FNYEAQ. CDR3 sequence: CASSPRTGEFGETQYF. The DNA for the CDR3 is TGTGCTAGCAGCCCCAGGACAGGGGAATTTGGAGAGACCCAGTACTTC.

This clonotype occurred many times. The chain recombines TRBV7-2 with TRBJ1-2; TRBD1 aligns across 9 bases. V gave up 2 bases and J gave up 8 bases; unmatched junction bases: 9. The CDR3 extends over 15 amino acids. CDR1 and CDR2 (germline): SGHTA, FQGNSA. The CDR3 DNA sequence: TGTGCCAGCAGCTTACAAGGACAGGGGTTCCTGGGCTACACCTTC. Amino acid sequence: CASSLQGQGFLGYTF.

This rearrangement joins TRBV27 to TRBJ1-1, with unresolved D. Germline V lookup: CDR1 MNHEY, CDR2 SMNVEV (reference sequence). This CDR3 has 12 residues. Trimming cost V 7 bases and J 5 bases, with 11 bases left between them. Written as DNA, the CDR3 is TGTGCCAGCATCGATCGGGAAACTGAAGCTTTCTTT. The encoded protein is CASIDRETEAFF.

This clonotype was detected many times. In DNA form, the CDR3 reads TGTGCCAGCAGCTACAGACAGCCTTCCTATGGCTACACCTTC. Its translation is CASSYRQPSYGYTF. The V and J genes are TRBV7-2 and TRBJ1-2; a weak D match, TRBD1 (5 bases). This CDR3 contains 14 residues. Deletions cut 4 bases from V and 4 bases from J, with 13 bases between. The V gene's germline CDR1 is SGHTA and CDR2 FQGNSA.

The chain has TRBV5-4 and TRBJ2-6, with 13 bases matching TRBD2. In germline, CDR1 is SGHNT, CDR2 YYREEE (reference sequence). With V trimmed by 6 bases and J by 2 bases, 14 bases remained unmatched. There are 20 residues in the CDR3. The CDR3 DNA reads as TGTGCCAGCACTTTTTTAATCACAGGGACTAGCGGGGCTGGGGCCAACGTCCTGACTTTC. Translation gives CASTFLITGTSGAGANVLTF.

J is TRBJ1-1 and V is TRBV7-6; D possibly corresponds to TRBD1 (6 bases). The CDR3 has 14 residues. Looked up from germline, CDR1 is SGHVS and CDR2 is FNYEAQ. Trimming took off 1 base at V and 2 bases at J, with 8 bases between the two ends. CDR3 in DNA: TGTGCCAGCAGCTTAGAGGGGGACAACACTGAAGCTTTCTTT. This encodes CASSLEGDNTEAFF.

The chain joins TRBV2 to TRBJ1-2, with D maybe TRBD1 (5 bases). CDR3 size: 14 residues. Germline CDR1 reads SNHLY; CDR2 reads FYNNEI. The V end was cut by 3 bases, the J end by 1 base, with 9 bases between. CDR3 in amino acids: CASSEATVNYGYTF. The CDR3 coding sequence is TGTGCCAGCAGTGAGGCGACAGTTAACTATGGCTACACCTTC.

The chain uses TRBV24-1 and TRBJ2-2; TRBD1 might be the D (5 bases). Germline values: CDR1 KGHDR, CDR2 SFDVKD. V gave up 3 bases and J gave up 7 bases, with 11 bases separating them. The CDR3 has 14 amino acids. The CDR3 spells CATSDIQGVGELFF. CDR3 coding DNA: TGTGCCACCAGTGATATCCAGGGTGTCGGGGAGCTGTTTTTT.

The rearrangement joins TRBV7-9 to TRBJ1-1, with 7 bases that match TRBD1. The CDR3 has 16 residues. The V and J ends lost 5 bases and 0 bases, in that order; junction bases with no gene match: 9. Germline V gene data show CDR1 as SEHNR and CDR2 as FQNEAQ (reference sequence). CDR3 residues: CASSPGQRRMNTEAFF. The DNA for the CDR3 is TGTGCCAGCAGCCCGGGACAGCGACGGATGAACACTGAAGCTTTCTTT.

This clonotype appeared a single time. The rearrangement joins TRBV4-1 to TRBJ2-7; D gene uncertain. Trimming took off 0 bases at V and 3 bases at J, with 9 bases between the two ends. CDR1 and CDR2 (germline): MGHRA, YSYEKL. The length of the CDR3 is 14 residues. This chain's CDR3 is CASSQEGEVYEQYF. CDR3 nucleotides: TGCGCCAGCAGCCAAGAAGGTGAAGTCTACGAGCAGTACTTC.

Regarding this clonotype: A read error may be the cause here, since a much bigger clone is one base away. CDR3 sequence reads: CVTVGTAFYEQYF. CDR3 nucleotides: TGTGTCACCGTCGGGACAGCGTTCTACGAGCAGTACTTC. The chain joins TRBV7-9 to TRBJ2-7, with 7 positions matching TRBD1. The CDR3 runs to 13 residues. Germline lookup yields CDR1 SEHNR and CDR2 FQNEAQ (reference sequence).